What follows are 26 T cell receptor beta chains derived from one specimen sequenced in a study of blood T cell repertoires in COVID-19. Only in-frame clones appear in the TCRdb table, and some are missing; sequencing was by immunoSEQ multiplex PCR. This sample has roughly 30,000 clones, with 87% found just once. Sequencing used peripheral blood. These receptors came from a human donor in a cohort sampled during active COVID-19.

J is TRBJ2-4 and V is TRBV5-4; possibly TRBD1 for D (5 bases). Germline-derived CDR1 and CDR2 are SGHNT and YYREEE (reference sequence). V was clipped by 1 base and J by 4 bases, with 18 bases between them. The CDR3 has 17 amino acids. The CDR3, as DNA: TGTGCCAGCAGCTTGACCAATTCAGGGCGCCGGAAAAACATTCAGTACTTC. Residues: CASSLTNSGRRKNIQYF.

The chain has TRBV3-1 (or the pseudogene TRBV3-2) and TRBJ1-6; D unclear. Per the germline V gene, CDR1 is LGHDT and CDR2 is YNNKEL (reference sequence). This CDR3 spans 13 amino acids. The V and J ends lost 3 bases and 6 bases respectively, with 6 bases between them. In DNA, the CDR3 is TGTGCCAGCAGCCAGTACGGTAATTCACCCCTCCACTTT. Translated, it gives CASSQYGNSPLHF.

The chain links TRBV25-1 to TRBJ1-3, with 10 bases that match TRBD1. Germline V gives CDR1 MGHDK, CDR2 SYGVNS. The ends lost 5 bases at V and 4 bases at J; junction bases unmatched: 2. The CDR3 spans 14 residues. The CDR3 loop reads CASSWTGGGNTIYF. The CDR3, as DNA: TGTGCCAGCAGTTGGACAGGGGGAGGAAACACCATATATTTT.

The V gene is TRBV6-1, the J gene TRBJ2-7; D is ambiguous. Trimming removed 1 base at V and 4 bases at J, with 14 bases between. Per germline, CDR1 MNHNS and CDR2 SASEGT. This CDR3 is 15 amino acids long. For the CDR3, the DNA is TGTGCCAGCAGTGAAGGAGCTCCCCAAGTTTACGAGCAGTACTTC. Its translation is CASSEGAPQVYEQYF.

The chain joins TRBV11-2 to TRBJ2-3; D remains unclear. This CDR3 spans 12 amino acids. Between the trimmed V and J ends, which lost 8 bases and 6 bases, there was a span of 12 bases. Germline CDR1 is SGHAT and CDR2 is FQNNGV. This chain's CDR3 is CASSSNSDTQYF. CDR3 DNA sequence: TGTGCCAGCTCCTCAAATAGCGATACGCAGTATTTT.

The V gene is TRBV18, the J gene TRBJ1-2; TRBD1 matches 7 bases. The length of the CDR3 is 13 residues. V shed 11 bases, J shed 3 bases, and the junction held 9 bases outside the gene matches. Germline values: CDR1 KGHSH, CDR2 LQKENI. CDR3 sequence reads: CADSVDRDYGYTF. The CDR3 DNA reads as TGTGCCGACTCGGTTGACAGGGACTATGGCTACACCTTC.

The V call is TRBV19, the J call TRBJ1-5; D is undetermined. Trimming cost V 5 bases and J 4 bases, with 9 bases left between them. There are 13 residues in the CDR3. Germline V gives CDR1 LNHDA, CDR2 SQIVND (reference sequence). Here the CDR3 DNA reads TGTGCCAGTAGTCTCGAACGGAATCAGCCCCAGCATTTT. This sequence encodes CASSLERNQPQHF.

This clone has just one count. The V call is TRBV5-6, the J call TRBJ2-3; 12 positions match TRBD1. Per germline, CDR1 SGHDT and CDR2 YYEEEE. This CDR3 contains 15 residues. The J segment lost 5 bases and the V segment lost 5 bases, leaving 6 bases of the junction unmatched. This chain's CDR3 is CASRPGQGARDTQYF. CDR3 in DNA: TGTGCCAGCAGGCCGGGACAGGGGGCGAGAGATACGCAGTATTTT. Supplemented by reference TRBV5-6 and TRBJ2-3, the full variable domain reads DAGVTQSPTHLIKTRGQQVTLRCSPKSGHDTVSWYQQALGQGPQFIFQYYEEEERQRGNFPDRFSGHQFPNYSSELNVNALLLGDSALYLCASRPGQGARDTQYFGPGTRLTVL.

This chain uses TRBV24-1 with TRBJ2-7; D gene unclear. The CDR3 consists of 14 residues. The V end was cut by 4 bases, the J end by 0 bases, with 9 bases between. CDR1 and CDR2 (germline): KGHDR, SFDVKD. For the CDR3, the DNA is TGTGCCACCAGTGACCCTACTACCTCCTACGAGCAGTACTTC. Translating gives CATSDPTTSYEQYF.

The rearrangement links TRBV6-4 to TRBJ2-3, with TRBD2 matching over 10 bases. CDR1 is MRHNA and CDR2 is SNTAGT in the germline V gene. The CDR3 extends over 15 amino acids. J lost 4 bases, V lost 0 bases, and 1 base had no gene match. CDR3 residues: CASSDSSGGADTQYF. The CDR3 DNA reads TGTGCCAGCAGTGACTCAAGCGGGGGGGCAGATACGCAGTATTTT.

This chain uses TRBV5-6 with TRBJ2-1; perhaps TRBD2 as D (5 bases). In germline, CDR1 is SGHDT, CDR2 YYEEEE. Trimming pared 5 bases from V and 0 bases from J, leaving 12 bases between. CDR3 length equals 15 residues. CDR3 amino acids: CASSFFGSSYNEQFF. The CDR3 coding sequence is TGTGCCAGCAGTTTTTTTGGGAGCTCCTACAATGAGCAGTTCTTC.

The CDR3 loop reads CASSLATGDTQYF. CDR3 in DNA: TGCGCCAGCAGCTTGGCAACGGGAGATACGCAGTATTTT. The rearrangement joins TRBV5-1 to TRBJ2-3; D gene unclear. The CDR3 extends over 13 amino acids. Germline CDR1 reads SGHRS; CDR2 reads YFSETQ. Deletions cut 0 bases from V and 5 bases from J, with 7 bases between. The full variable domain, its missing parts supplied by reference TRBV5-1 and TRBJ2-3, is KAGVTQTPRYLIKTRGQQVTLSCSPISGHRSVSWYQQTPGQGLQFLFEYFSETQRNKGNFPGRFSGRQFSNSRSEMNVSTLELGDSALYLCASSLATGDTQYFGPGTRLTVL.

The chain links TRBV5-1 to TRBJ2-5, with 12 positions matching TRBD2. The CDR3 extends over 14 amino acids. Trimming removed 4 bases from V and 4 bases from J; junction bases left unmatched: 2. Germline V CDR1 and CDR2: SGHRS, YFSETQ. The CDR3 sequence: CASSVGLAGETQYF. DNA of the CDR3: TGCGCCAGCAGCGTGGGACTAGCGGGAGAGACCCAGTACTTC.

The CDR3 sequence: CASSEANHGRSYEQYF. CDR3 coding DNA: TGTGCCAGCAGTGAAGCTAACCATGGGAGGTCCTACGAGCAGTACTTC. The gene calls are TRBV6-1 and TRBJ2-7, with D perhaps TRBD2 (6 bases). This CDR3 is 16 amino acids long. Germline values: CDR1 MNHNS, CDR2 SASEGT. V lost 0 bases to trimming and J lost 1 base, with 13 bases between them.

This clone was counted a single time. The chain employs TRBV5-1 and TRBJ2-5, with 12 bases fitting TRBD2. Germline V gene sequence: CDR1 SGHRS, CDR2 YFSETQ. V lost 7 bases and J lost 0; bases outside the gene matches: 4. The CDR3 consists of 15 residues. The CDR3 here is CASGTSGLYQETQYF. CDR3 bases: TGCGCCAGCGGGACTAGCGGGTTGTACCAAGAGACCCAGTACTTC.

V gene TRBV28 combines with J gene TRBJ2-2; D unclear. The germline V and J ends were trimmed by 5 bases and 1 base, with 11 bases remaining between them. The germline CDR1 and CDR2 sequences are MDHEN and SYDVKM. This CDR3 comprises 15 residues. The CDR3 DNA reads as TGTGCCAGCAGTCCGAGTCATTTGAACACCGGGGAGCTGTTTTTT. Amino acid sequence: CASSPSHLNTGELFF.

V is TRBV2 and J is TRBJ2-2, with 7 bases identical to TRBD1. Germline V CDR1 and CDR2: SNHLY, FYNNEI. CDR3 size: 15 residues. V lost 5 bases, J lost 1 base, and 4 bases stayed unmatched. CDR3 in amino acids: CASSKGQLNTGELFF. CDR3 nucleotides: TGTGCCAGCAGTAAGGGACAGCTGAACACCGGGGAGCTGTTTTTT.

The CDR3 region is CASSLTSSGNTIYF. The CDR3 nucleotides are TGTGCCAGCAGCCTAACCTCTTCCGGAAACACCATATATTTT. The chain links TRBV7-2 to TRBJ1-3; D remains ambiguous. Germline CDR1 SGHTA, CDR2 FQGNSA. Trimming left V 5 bases short and J 4 bases short, with 12 bases between. The CDR3 totals 14 residues. The entire variable domain, with the rest obtained from reference TRBV7-2 and TRBJ1-3, is as follows: GAGVSQSPSNKVTEKGKDVELRCDPISGHTALYWYRQSLGQGLEFLIYFQGNSAPDKSGLPSDRFSAERTGGSVSTLTIQRTQQEDSAVYLCASSLTSSGNTIYFGEGSWLTVV.

CDR3 in amino acids: CATLTSGRFYEQYF. The CDR3 bases are TGTGCCACCCTCACTAGCGGGAGGTTTTACGAGCAGTACTTC. The genes are TRBV21-1 and TRBJ2-7; no DNA check was done on the table's D call, TRBD2. TRBV21-1 is an annotated pseudogene. This CDR3 comprises 14 residues.

This clone appeared once. The CDR3 loop reads CASSPPAQVKTQYF. CDR3 DNA sequence: TGTGCCAGCTCACCACCGGCACAGGTCAAGACCCAGTACTTC. The chain employs TRBV18 and TRBJ2-5, with a weak D call TRBD1 (5 bases). This CDR3 is 14 amino acids long. Germline V gene sequence: CDR1 KGHSH, CDR2 LQKENI. V lost 0 bases and J lost 6, with 11 bases in between.

The chain is built from TRBV3-1 (or the pseudogene TRBV3-2) and TRBJ1-3; D possibly corresponds to TRBD1 (5 bases). V lost 0 bases, J lost 4 bases, and 16 bases lay in between. This CDR3 comprises 17 residues. The germline gives CDR1 LGHDT, CDR2 YNNKEL (reference sequence). This CDR3 reads CASSQDLLVTEGNTIYF. CDR3 in DNA: TGTGCCAGCAGCCAAGATTTATTAGTGACAGAGGGAAACACCATATATTTT.

The chain is built from TRBV6-2 or TRBV6-3 and TRBJ1-3; maybe TRBD1 (5 bases). CDR3 size: 16 residues. CDR1 and CDR2 (germline): MNHEY, SVGEGT. V lost 4 bases to trimming and J lost 0 bases, with 13 bases between them. The CDR3 DNA reads as TGTGCCAGCAGTTCTTGGAACAGGTACTCTGGAAACACCATATATTTT. It specifies CASSSWNRYSGNTIYF.

This clone was seen just once. The V and J genes are TRBV5-5 and TRBJ2-7, with D maybe TRBD1 (6 bases). The CDR3 runs to 15 residues. Trimming removed 1 base from V and 2 bases from J, with 13 bases in between. The germline V gene encodes CDR1 SGHKS and CDR2 YYEKEE (reference sequence). The CDR3 DNA is TGTGCCAGCAGCTTGACTTCGGGACAAACCTACGAGCAGTACTTC. It is translated as CASSLTSGQTYEQYF. The full variable domain, rest sourced from reference TRBV5-5 and TRBJ2-7, is DAGVTQSPTHLIKTRGQQVTLRCSPISGHKSVSWYQQVLGQGPQFIFQYYEKEERGRGNFPDRFSARQFPNYSSELNVNALLLGDSALYLCASSLTSGQTYEQYFGPGTRLTVT.

The chain combines TRBV7-8 with TRBJ1-3; possibly TRBD1 for D (6 bases). V gave up 5 bases and J gave up 4 bases, with 15 bases separating them. CDR1 is SGHVS and CDR2 is FQNEAQ in the germline V gene. This CDR3 comprises 15 residues. CDR3: CASSRGSGEGNTIYF. The CDR3 DNA is TGTGCCAGCAGCAGGGGGTCCGGGGAGGGAAACACCATATATTTT.

This rearrangement joins TRBV4-1 to TRBJ1-4; no reliable D call. Trimming stripped 1 base from V and 3 bases from J, with 6 bases between. This CDR3 is 14 amino acids long. Germline V gene lookup returns CDR1 MGHRA and CDR2 YSYEKL. The CDR3: CASSQGTANEKLFF. The CDR3 nucleotides are TGCGCCAGCAGCCAAGGTACAGCTAATGAAAAACTGTTTTTT.

This rearrangement joins TRBV5-1 to TRBJ2-3, with 13 bases matching TRBD2. Germline V CDR1 and CDR2: SGHRS, YFSETQ. The V gene end was trimmed by 0 bases and the J gene end by 4 bases; junction bases not matched to a gene: 2. The CDR3 has 16 amino acids. This CDR3 reads CASSLVTSGRPDTQYF. CDR3 nucleotide sequence: TGCGCCAGCAGCTTGGTGACTAGCGGGAGGCCAGATACGCAGTATTTT.